One and the same sample provided the 30 T cell receptor beta chains below, sequenced in a study of T cell responses to AZD1222 COVID-19 vaccine. The method was immunoSEQ multiplex PCR; TCRdb's version includes in-frame clones alone and lacks a portion of them. Of about 140,000 clones in the sample, roughly 90% were seen once. Sequences were derived from peripheral blood, sampled on day 0 of AZD1222 vaccination. These receptors came from an adult in good health.

The chain carries TRBV24-1 and TRBJ2-1, with 13 bases identical to TRBD2. This CDR3 has 17 residues. The germline V gene encodes CDR1 KGHDR and CDR2 SFDVKD. The trim removed 4 bases at V and 10 bases at J, leaving 12 bases unmatched. CDR3 coding DNA: TGTGCCACCAGTGACTTCCGACTAGCGGGAGGCGGATTCGAGCAGTTCTTC. Its protein is CATSDFRLAGGGFEQFF.

This sequence joins TRBV29-1 and TRBJ2-7, with D perhaps TRBD2 (6 bases). The V gene lost 4 bases and the J gene lost 6 bases, with 13 bases spanning the gap. The CDR3 covers 12 residues. CDR1 and CDR2 (germline): SQVTM, ANQGSEA. CDR3 residues: CSVGGTSSEQYF. As DNA, the CDR3 is TGCAGCGTTGGCGGGACTTCGTCCGAGCAGTACTTC.

The chain uses TRBV28 and TRBJ2-1, with D perhaps TRBD1 (7 bases). The CDR3 length is 17 residues. The V gene's germline CDR1 is MDHEN and CDR2 SYDVKM. Between the trimmed V and J ends, which lost 7 bases and 4 bases, there was a span of 23 bases. The CDR3 nucleotides are TGTGCCAGCACTCCCTTTGCTTCCTCAGGGGGGTACAATGAGCAGTTCTTC. Amino acids: CASTPFASSGGYNEQFF.

The chain employs TRBV15 and TRBJ2-7, with D unresolved. V was cut by 3 bases and J by 3 bases, with 9 bases left in between. Germline loops: CDR1 LNHNV, CDR2 YYDKDF (reference sequence). The CDR3 consists of 13 residues. The CDR3 protein is CATSSRGFYEQYF. As DNA, the CDR3 is TGTGCCACCAGCAGTAGAGGCTTCTACGAGCAGTACTTC.

This clone was detected only once. The J gene is TRBJ1-1, the V gene TRBV6-5, with D unclear. The germline V gene has CDR1 MNHEY and CDR2 SVGAGI. Trimming took 2 bases from V and 0 from J, leaving 13 bases between them. This CDR3 contains 16 residues. CDR3 residues: CASSYSGVSLNTEAFF. CDR3 bases: TGTGCCAGCAGTTACAGCGGGGTCAGTTTGAACACTGAAGCTTTCTTT.

The V and J genes are TRBV5-6 and TRBJ2-7; 11 bases line up with TRBD1. In germline, CDR1 is SGHDT, CDR2 YYEEEE. The CDR3 has 15 residues. J gave up 3 bases and V 4 bases, and 6 bases lay outside the gene matches. The CDR3 loop reads CASSPGTGGFYEQYF. The CDR3 DNA reads TGTGCCAGCAGCCCCGGGACAGGGGGTTTCTACGAGCAGTACTTC.

The J gene is TRBJ2-7, the V gene TRBV19; D is unresolved. Trimming removed 6 bases from V and 0 bases from J, with 12 bases in between. Germline values: CDR1 LNHDA, CDR2 SQIVND (reference sequence). The CDR3 covers 14 residues. The CDR3 DNA sequence: TGTGCCAGTAGGTGGGCAGGCGACTCCTACGAGCAGTACTTC. This gives the protein CASRWAGDSYEQYF.

The rearrangement uses TRBV7-9 and TRBJ2-2, with 7 bases fitting TRBD2. CDR3 length: 15 amino acids. Trimming removed 4 bases from V and 4 bases from J; junction bases left unmatched: 6. Germline loops: CDR1 SEHNR, CDR2 FQNEAQ (reference sequence). This CDR3 is CASSSLAGSTGELFF. The CDR3 DNA reads as TGTGCCAGCAGCTCTTTAGCGGGCTCCACCGGGGAGCTGTTTTTT. The full variable domain, rest sourced from reference TRBV7-9 and TRBJ2-2, is DTGVSQNPRHKITKRGQNVTFRCDPISEHNRLYWYRQTLGQGPEFLTYFQNEAQLEKSRLLSDRFSAERPKGSFSTLEIQRTEQGDSAMYLCASSSLAGSTGELFFGEGSRLTVL.

The chain is built from TRBV11-3 and TRBJ2-7; D is unresolved. This CDR3 is built from 13 residues. Trimming took 2 bases from V and 2 from J, leaving 7 bases between them. The V gene's germline CDR1 is SGHNT and CDR2 YENEEA. The CDR3 protein is CASSLRGTYEQYF. CDR3 in DNA: TGTGCCAGCAGCTTAAGAGGTACCTACGAGCAGTACTTC. Full variable domain (rest looked up from reference TRBV11-3 and TRBJ2-7): EAGVVQSPRYKIIEKKQPVAFWCNPISGHNTLYWYLQNLGQGPELLIRYENEEAVDDSQLPKDRFSAERLKGVDSTLKIQPAELGDSAVYLCASSLRGTYEQYFGPGTRLTVT.

The chain joins TRBV11-3 to TRBJ2-5; D gene uncertain. CDR1 is SGHNT, CDR2 YENEEA, per germline. The CDR3 consists of 15 residues. Trimming took 5 bases from V and 0 from J, leaving 13 bases between them. The CDR3: CASSPRLQYQETQYF. CDR3 bases: TGTGCCAGCAGCCCAAGGCTACAATACCAAGAGACCCAGTACTTC. The whole variable domain, remainder taken from reference TRBV11-3 and TRBJ2-5, is EAGVVQSPRYKIIEKKQPVAFWCNPISGHNTLYWYLQNLGQGPELLIRYENEEAVDDSQLPKDRFSAERLKGVDSTLKIQPAELGDSAVYLCASSPRLQYQETQYFGPGTRLLVL.

The gene calls are TRBV10-3 and TRBJ1-2; D call uncertain. The CDR3 extends over 12 amino acids. Trimming cost V 6 bases and J 2 bases, with 7 bases left between them. Germline V gene data show CDR1 as ENHRY and CDR2 as SYGVKD. The CDR3 is CAIRDGNYGYTF. In DNA, the CDR3 is TGTGCCATCAGGGACGGAAACTATGGCTACACCTTC.

This CDR3 reads CASSQQGITGELFF. CDR3 coding DNA: TGCGCCAGCAGCCAACAGGGGATCACCGGGGAGCTGTTTTTT. The V gene is TRBV4-1, the J gene TRBJ2-2; TRBD1 is a possible D gene (6 bases). Germline assignment: CDR1 MGHRA and CDR2 YSYEKL. The CDR3 extends over 14 amino acids. Trimming took off 2 bases at V and 4 bases at J, with 8 bases between the two ends.

V and J are TRBV19 and TRBJ1-5; D is undetermined. This CDR3 has 13 residues. Germline CDR1 LNHDA, CDR2 SQIVND (reference sequence). V lost 3 bases, J lost 3 bases, and 6 bases lay in between. CDR3 bases: TGTGCCAGTAGTATGCGGTTCAATCAGCCCCAGCATTTT. This translates into CASSMRFNQPQHF.

The genes are TRBV4-3 and TRBJ1-1, with a possible D match to TRBD1 (6 bases). Looked up from germline, CDR1 is LGHNA and CDR2 is YSLEER. This CDR3 is built from 13 residues. Deletions cut 4 bases from V and 3 bases from J, with 9 bases between. CDR3 residues: CASSLNRDTEAFF. The CDR3 region has the DNA TGCGCCAGCAGCCTTAACAGGGACACTGAAGCTTTCTTT.

CDR3 loop: CASSEGLYEQYF. The DNA of the CDR3 is TGTGCCAGCAGCGAAGGACTGTACGAGCAGTACTTC. This sequence joins TRBV28 and TRBJ2-7; TRBD2 might be the D (5 bases). The ends were cut back, 6 bases at V and 4 bases at J, with 10 bases in the middle. CDR3 length: 12 residues. In germline, CDR1 is MDHEN, CDR2 SYDVKM.

The genes are TRBV7-3 and TRBJ2-7; TRBD2 matches 7 bases. The CDR3 runs to 14 residues. Germline trimming cut 4 bases from V and 3 bases from J; bases unmatched to any gene: 6. Germline CDR1 and CDR2: SGHTA and FQGTGA. The CDR3 region has the DNA TGTGCCAGCAGCTCGAGCGGGAATGTCTACGAGCAGTACTTC. The encoded protein is CASSSSGNVYEQYF.

This chain joins TRBV20-1 and TRBJ2-7; 7 nucleotides align to TRBD1. J lost 5 bases, V lost 7 bases, and 5 bases had no gene match. CDR1 is DFQATT, CDR2 SNEGSKA, per germline (reference sequence). The CDR3 is made up of 11 amino acids. CDR3 bases: TGCAGTGGACAGGGAGCGGACGAGCAGTACTTC. Translating gives CSGQGADEQYF.

The CDR3 is CASSVDGLGSHEQYF. The CDR3, as DNA: TGTGCCAGCAGCGTAGACGGCTTAGGGAGCCACGAGCAGTACTTC. The chain uses TRBV9 and TRBJ2-7, with D tentatively TRBD2 (5 bases). The CDR3 length is 15 residues. CDR1 and CDR2 from the germline V gene are SGDLS and YYNGEE. V dropped 0 bases and J dropped 5 bases, with 15 bases sitting between them.

The chain carries TRBV27 and TRBJ2-1, with 13 bases that match TRBD2. The CDR3 spans 17 residues. The V gene's germline CDR1 is MNHEY and CDR2 SMNVEV (reference sequence). V lost 4 bases and J lost 9; bases outside the gene matches: 12. Here the CDR3 DNA reads TGTGCCAGCAGTTCGGATGGACTAGCGGGAGCTCGTGGTGAGCAGTTCTTC. Translated: CASSSDGLAGARGEQFF.

This clone occurred once. This chain links TRBV5-1 with TRBJ2-1; 7 nucleotides align to TRBD2. This CDR3 has 16 residues. V lost 0 bases, J lost 6 bases, and 9 bases stayed unmatched. CDR1 and CDR2 from the germline V gene are SGHRS and YFSETQ. The CDR3 sequence is CASSLGSRGGANEQFF. The CDR3 DNA sequence: TGCGCCAGCAGCTTGGGATCTCGGGGAGGGGCCAATGAGCAGTTCTTC.

The gene calls are TRBV6-5 and TRBJ1-1, with 7 bases matching TRBD1. This CDR3 has 15 residues. The V gene end was trimmed by 6 bases and the J gene end by 4 bases; junction bases not matched to a gene: 11. Germline V gene sequence: CDR1 MNHEY, CDR2 SVGAGI. CDR3 in amino acids: CASSLTGSRGTEAFF. In DNA, the CDR3 is TGTGCCAGCAGCCTGACAGGGAGTAGAGGCACTGAAGCTTTCTTT.

The chain is built from TRBV5-1 and TRBJ2-7; TRBD1 matches 8 bases. This CDR3 comprises 15 residues. Germline V lookup: CDR1 SGHRS, CDR2 YFSETQ. Losses at the gene ends were 4 bases for V and 3 bases for J; bases not matched to a gene: 9. The CDR3 DNA follows: TGCGCCAGCAGCAGCGGACAGGGATACCTCTACGAGCAGTACTTC. It encodes CASSSGQGYLYEQYF.

The chain joins TRBV27 to TRBJ1-3; a possible D gene is TRBD1 (5 bases). The CDR3 is 13 residues long. CDR1 MNHEY and CDR2 SMNVEV come from the germline V gene (reference sequence). The V and J ends lost 6 bases and 0 bases respectively, with 6 bases between them. The CDR3 here is CASRRGSGNTIYF. The CDR3 region has the DNA TGTGCCAGCAGAAGGGGCTCTGGAAACACCATATATTTT.

In nucleotides, the CDR3 is TGTGCCAGCAGGGTAGGCTATGAGCAGTTCTTC. Protein product: CASRVGYEQFF. The chain couples TRBV5-8 to TRBJ2-1, with D uncertain. This CDR3 spans 11 amino acids. CDR1 is SGHTS, CDR2 YDEGEE, per germline. Trimming took off 5 bases at V and 8 bases at J, with 8 bases between the two ends.

The chain combines TRBV21-1 with TRBJ1-5. TRBV21-1 represents a pseudogene. CDR3 length equals 15 residues. CDR3 DNA: TGTGCCAGCAGCAAGGAGGGTAATAGAAATCAGCCCCAGCATTTT. It specifies CASSKEGNRNQPQHF.

This clone is labeled medium-sized. V usage is TRBV7-9 and J usage is TRBJ1-2, with D possibly matching TRBD1 (6 bases). The V gene's germline CDR1 is SEHNR and CDR2 FQNEAQ (reference sequence). This CDR3 has 14 residues. V was shortened by 5 bases and J by 8 bases, with 18 bases between the two germline ends. Written as DNA, the CDR3 is TGTGCCAGCAGCCGCGCAGGGGAGATGGTCGGCTACACCTTC. Residues: CASSRAGEMVGYTF. The full variable domain, its missing parts supplied by reference TRBV7-9 and TRBJ1-2, is DTGVSQNPRHKITKRGQNVTFRCDPISEHNRLYWYRQTLGQGPEFLTYFQNEAQLEKSRLLSDRFSAERPKGSFSTLEIQRTEQGDSAMYLCASSRAGEMVGYTFGSGTRLTVV.

The CDR3 region has the DNA TGTGCCAGCAGTTACTGGGGGGAGCAGTACTTC. Translating it yields CASSYWGEQYF. The chain employs TRBV6-2 or TRBV6-3 and TRBJ2-7; D tentatively fits TRBD1 or TRBD2 (5 bases each). V lost 1 base to trimming and J lost 7 bases, with 5 bases between them. CDR1 is MNHEY and CDR2 is SVGEGT in the germline V gene. The CDR3 length is 11 residues.

The CDR3 DNA reads as TGTGCCAGCAGTTACCCAGGGGCTGACACTGAAGCTTTCTTT. Amino acid sequence: CASSYPGADTEAFF. The chain combines TRBV6-2 or TRBV6-3 with TRBJ1-1; D may be TRBD1 (6 bases). The germline V gene encodes CDR1 MNHEY and CDR2 SVGEGT. This CDR3 has 14 amino acids. Trimming pared 2 bases from V and 3 bases from J, leaving 10 bases between.

This chain uses TRBV5-1 with TRBJ2-6, with 7 nucleotides matching TRBD2. From germline, CDR1 is SGHRS and CDR2 YFSETQ. This CDR3 is built from 18 residues. V shed 1 base and J 1 base; nucleotides not matched to a gene: 8. The CDR3 protein is CASSLWGGVMSGANVLTF. CDR3 DNA: TGCGCCAGCAGCTTGTGGGGAGGGGTGATGTCTGGGGCCAACGTCCTGACTTTC.

The chain couples TRBV6-2 or TRBV6-3 to TRBJ2-7; no firm D call. V shed 4 bases and J shed 6 bases, with 10 bases lying between them. Germline V gene lookup returns CDR1 MNHEY and CDR2 SVGEGT. The CDR3 loop spans 12 amino acids. In DNA, the CDR3 is TGTGCCAGCAGTTCCTCCCCGACCGAGCAGTACTTC. It yields the protein CASSSSPTEQYF.